The 2 T cell receptor beta chains reported below all come from one sample, sequenced in a study of blood T cells in healthy people across ages. Using a J-beta primer mix together with a sample-barcoded 5' primer, a second PCR was run for 7 to 11 cycles. MiXCR, run by TCRdb on the 5' RACE reads, gives a single entry per CDR3 protein. The sample shows 1,100,000 or so distinct CDR3 sequences, less than 50% of them seen only once. The sample taken for sequencing was blood. These receptors all come from a woman in her fifties or sixties in good health.

This clonotype turned up a few times. The chain combines TRBV29-1 with TRBJ1-2; no clear D. The CDR3 contains 12 residues. Between the trimmed V and J ends, which lost 4 bases and 7 bases, there was a span of 13 bases. Germline loops: CDR1 SQVTM, CDR2 ANQGSEA. CDR3 region: CSVAGITGGYTF. In DNA, the CDR3 is TGCAGCGTTGCGGGCATCACGGGTGGCTACACCTTC. The variable domain in full, with the rest retrieved from reference TRBV29-1 and TRBJ1-2, is SAVISQKPSRDICQRGTSLTIQCQVDSQVTMMFWYRQQPGQSLTLIATANQGSEATYESGFVIDKFPISRPNLTFSTLTVSNMSPEDSSIYLCSVAGITGGYTFGSGTRLTVV.

This clonotype is a singleton in its sample. The J gene is TRBJ2-7, the V gene TRBV27; D might be TRBD2 (6 bases). The CDR3 is 14 amino acids. V lost 8 bases to trimming and J lost 2 bases, with 16 bases between them. Germline-derived CDR1 and CDR2 are MNHEY and SMNVEV (reference sequence). As DNA, the CDR3 is TGTGCCAGCGCGATAGCGGCCCCTGCCTACGAGCAGTACTTC. Translation: CASAIAAPAYEQYF.